The entry below describes one T cell receptor (beta chain). The sample belongs to a study of shared clonotypes between healthy human individuals. CDR1 is SEHNR and CDR2 is FQNEAQ in the germline V gene (reference sequence). Trimming removed 2 bases at V and 2 bases at J, with 16 bases between. The CDR3 runs to 17 residues. Sequencing was performed with immunoSEQ multiplex PCR; in TCRdb, only in-frame clones are kept and a portion is missing. Of 950,000 to 1,200,000 clones detected, 70% to 80% appear once; the ten largest clones hold about 0.89%. The sequencing input was memory CD4+ T cells from PBMCs. As for subset: CD45RA-negative fraction. The chain uses TRBV7-9 and TRBJ1-3, with D perhaps TRBD1 (5 bases). The sequence came from a man between 18 and 35 years old in good health. Some clones in this sample may be carry-over from other donors' samples. The CDR3 region has the DNA TGTGCCAGCAGCTTATCCTTAGGAGGGGCGACTGGAAACACCATATATTTT. Translating it yields CASSLSLGGATGNTIYF.